This T cell receptor beta chain was recovered during a study of T cell changes during pregnancy in multiple sclerosis. Losses at the gene ends were 10 bases for V and 4 bases for J; bases not matched to a gene: 11. This CDR3 is 15 amino acids long. The V gene's germline CDR1 is MNHEY and CDR2 SVGAGI. Sequenced by immunoSEQ multiplex PCR; TCRdb stores in-frame clones only, minus some. The table records under 95,000 clones, 91% of them present only once. V gene TRBV6-5 combines with J gene TRBJ2-2; 8 positions match TRBD2. The starting material was peripheral blood, obtained after pregnancy. This clonotype originated in a female donor in good health, enrolled as a control in a pregnancy study. In DNA, the CDR3 is TGTGCCACAATCCCGGGACTAGGAGTCACCGGGGAGCTGTTTTTT. Translated, it gives CATIPGLGVTGELFF.